These 26 T cell receptor beta chains originate from one sample sequenced in a study of blood T cell repertoires in COVID-19. TCRdb's copy holds only in-frame clones and misses some; the assay was immunoSEQ multiplex PCR. The profile shows some 220,000 clones, around 80% of them singletons. Material: peripheral blood. The receptors derive from a woman between 70 and 85 years old with acute or convalescent COVID-19.

This chain uses TRBV19 with TRBJ2-1; TRBD2 is a possible D gene (6 bases). Trimming pared 1 base from V and 6 bases from J, leaving 10 bases between. Germline V lookup: CDR1 LNHDA, CDR2 SQIVND (reference sequence). CDR3 length: 14 amino acids. CDR3 amino acids: CASSIVGTSNEQFF. CDR3 nucleotide sequence: TGTGCCAGTAGTATAGTAGGGACTTCCAATGAGCAGTTCTTC.

The chain links TRBV11-2 to TRBJ1-2, with a weak D call TRBD1 (6 bases). The length of the CDR3 is 15 residues. V gave up 5 bases and J gave up 1 base, with 14 bases separating them. Per germline, CDR1 SGHAT and CDR2 FQNNGV. CDR3 loop: CASSEQGHDNYGYTF. In DNA form, the CDR3 reads TGTGCCAGCAGCGAGCAGGGACACGATAACTATGGCTACACCTTC.

This chain links TRBV6-1 with TRBJ2-1, with 7 bases matching TRBD2. The CDR3 contains 18 residues. In germline, CDR1 is MNHNS, CDR2 SASEGT. The V gene end was trimmed by 0 bases and the J gene end by 3 bases; junction bases not matched to a gene: 11. The CDR3 sequence: CASSEAPSGVGGYNEQFF. CDR3 DNA: TGTGCCAGCAGTGAAGCGCCGAGCGGGGTTGGGGGCTACAATGAGCAGTTCTTC.

For this clone: The same CDR3 also results from other DNA sequences found in this sample. The CDR3 sequence: CAWTRNTEAFF. Here the CDR3 DNA reads TGTGCCTGGACCAGAAACACTGAAGCTTTCTTT. The chain carries TRBV30 and TRBJ1-1; D is uncertain. V was trimmed by 4 bases and J by 2 bases, leaving 5 bases between them. This CDR3 spans 11 amino acids. Germline V CDR1 and CDR2: GTSNPN, SVGIG (reference sequence).

The CDR3 coding sequence is TGTGCCAGCTCATCGGACAGGGCTGAGACCCAGTACTTC. This sequence encodes CASSSDRAETQYF. This chain connects TRBV18 to TRBJ2-5; 8 nucleotides match TRBD1. This CDR3 contains 13 residues. V trimming: 5 bases; J trimming: 5 bases; junction bases outside the gene matches: 4. CDR1 and CDR2 (germline): KGHSH, LQKENI.

The V call is TRBV19, the J call TRBJ2-2, with a tentative D call TRBD1 (7 bases). Between the trimmed V and J ends, which lost 2 bases and 7 bases, there was a span of 11 bases. The CDR3 spans 14 residues. Germline CDR1 is LNHDA and CDR2 is SQIVND (reference sequence). CDR3 in amino acids: CASSIQGGDGELFF. DNA for the CDR3: TGTGCCAGTAGTATACAGGGGGGTGACGGGGAGCTGTTTTTT.

This clone has only one observation. This chain connects TRBV24-1 to TRBJ2-1; the D is unclear. V lost 3 bases and J lost 4, with 9 bases in between. Germline-derived CDR1 and CDR2 are KGHDR and SFDVKD. The CDR3 is 14 residues long. The DNA for the CDR3 is TGTGCCACCAGTGATGTAATAGCTTACAATGAGCAGTTCTTC. This codes for CATSDVIAYNEQFF.

The rearrangement joins TRBV5-3 to TRBJ1-2; 12 bases fit TRBD1. TRBV5-3 is treated as an ORF (open reading frame) with a function not yet certain. This CDR3 contains 19 residues. V was pared by 4 bases and J by 0 bases, with 13 bases of the junction left unmatched. The CDR3 DNA follows: TGTGCCAGAAGCCCTCAAAGGGACAGGGGGCTAGTCCCTAACTATGGCTACACCTTC. This gives the protein CARSPQRDRGLVPNYGYTF.

This chain connects TRBV3-1 (or the pseudogene TRBV3-2) to TRBJ1-1; perhaps TRBD1 as D (6 bases). Germline CDR1 reads LGHDT; CDR2 reads YNNKEL (reference sequence). Trimming removed 8 bases at V and 0 bases at J, with 13 bases between. The CDR3 length is 14 residues. As DNA, the CDR3 is TGTGCCAGCGGAACCAGGGGAATGAACACTGAAGCTTTCTTT. This encodes CASGTRGMNTEAFF.

This chain connects TRBV11-2 to TRBJ2-7; unclear D gene. The length of the CDR3 is 15 residues. Trimming pared 1 base from V and 3 bases from J, leaving 13 bases between. Germline loops: CDR1 SGHAT, CDR2 FQNNGV. CDR3: CASSLVSVNFYEQYF. In DNA, the CDR3 is TGTGCCAGCAGCTTAGTGAGCGTCAATTTCTACGAGCAGTACTTC. Filled out from reference TRBV11-2 and TRBJ2-7, the complete variable domain reads EAGVAQSPRYKIIEKRQSVAFWCNPISGHATLYWYQQILGQGPKLLIQFQNNGVVDDSQLPKDRFSAERLKGVDSTLKIQPAKLEDSAVYLCASSLVSVNFYEQYFGPGTRLTVT.

The rearrangement links TRBV28 to TRBJ1-1; TRBD1 matches at 11 bases. The CDR3 spans 15 residues. Germline CDR1 and CDR2: MDHEN and SYDVKM. V lost 4 bases to trimming and J lost 5 bases; unmatched junction nucleotides: 6. This CDR3 reads CASSSGQGAVTEAFF. As DNA, the CDR3 is TGTGCCAGCAGTTCAGGACAGGGGGCGGTTACTGAAGCTTTCTTT.

J is TRBJ2-3 and V is TRBV2; D may be TRBD2 (6 bases). This CDR3 region has 17 residues. Germline V gene lookup returns CDR1 SNHLY and CDR2 FYNNEI. V shed 4 bases and J shed 0 bases, with 17 bases lying between them. This CDR3 reads CASSGGGQRISTDTQYF. CDR3 sequence (DNA): TGTGCCAGCAGTGGGGGAGGCCAGCGAATAAGCACAGATACGCAGTATTTT. The full variable domain, rest sourced from reference TRBV2 and TRBJ2-3, is EPEVTQTPSHQVTQMGQEVILRCVPISNHLYFYWYRQILGQKVEFLVSFYNNEISEKSEIFDDQFSVERPDGSNFTLKIRSTKLEDSAMYFCASSGGGQRISTDTQYFGPGTRLTVL.

The chain employs TRBV3-1 (or the pseudogene TRBV3-2) and TRBJ2-1, with a possible D match to TRBD1 (6 bases). Trimming took off 0 bases at V and 14 bases at J, with 14 bases between the two ends. Germline V CDR1 and CDR2: LGHDT, YNNKEL (reference sequence). The CDR3 is 13 residues long. CDR3 sequence reads: CASSQDRQAVKFF. CDR3 coding DNA: TGTGCCAGCAGCCAAGATAGACAGGCGGTAAAGTTCTTC.

The chain is built from TRBV19 and TRBJ2-2; 7 positions match TRBD2. V lost 5 bases to trimming and J lost 1 base; unmatched junction nucleotides: 7. Germline assignment: CDR1 LNHDA and CDR2 SQIVND (reference sequence). The CDR3 covers 16 residues. The CDR3 bases are TGTGCCAGTAGTGCCGAGACTAGCAGGAACACCGGGGAGCTGTTTTTT. Its translation is CASSAETSRNTGELFF.

The J gene is TRBJ2-3, the V gene TRBV24-1; D unresolved. Germline V gene lookup returns CDR1 KGHDR and CDR2 SFDVKD. Between the trimmed V and J ends, which lost 1 base and 6 bases, there was a span of 4 bases. The CDR3 length is 12 residues. CDR3 region: CATSDFGDTQYF. The CDR3 nucleotides read TGTGCCACCAGTGATTTCGGGGATACGCAGTATTTT.

The chain employs TRBV12-3 or TRBV12-4 and TRBJ2-7; 8 positions agree with TRBD1. The CDR3 is made up of 13 amino acids. V gave up 6 bases and J gave up 3 bases; unmatched junction bases: 4. CDR3 sequence (DNA): TGTGCCAGCAGCTATACAGGGGGCTACGAGCAGTACTTC. Its translation: CASSYTGGYEQYF.

The V and J genes are TRBV10-1 and TRBJ1-1; no clear D gene. V was pared by 5 bases and J by 3 bases, with 4 bases between. This CDR3 spans 11 amino acids. Germline V CDR1 and CDR2: WNHNN, SYGVQD (reference sequence). Here the CDR3 DNA reads TGCGCCAGCAGTAGCGACACTGAAGCTTTCTTT. Translation gives CASSSDTEAFF.

V and J are TRBV6-5 and TRBJ2-5, with a tentative D call TRBD2 (7 bases). The CDR3 contains 16 residues. CDR1 is MNHEY, CDR2 SVGAGI, per germline. V was cut by 0 bases and J by 2 bases, with 13 bases left in between. The CDR3 DNA is TGTGCCAGCAGTTACTCGGCGGGGGCTGGGCAAGAGACCCAGTACTTC. It specifies CASSYSAGAGQETQYF.

The V gene is TRBV7-9, the J gene TRBJ1-2, with D possibly TRBD1 on 6 matching bases. This CDR3 region has 13 residues. Germline CDR1 SEHNR, CDR2 FQNEAQ (reference sequence). Trimming took off 5 bases at V and 6 bases at J, with 13 bases between the two ends. DNA for the CDR3: TGTGCCAGCAGCCTACGGGACATTCATGGCTACACCTTC. This gives the protein CASSLRDIHGYTF.

The table lists this clone with a few counts. In DNA form, the CDR3 reads TGTGCCAGCAGCTTGGCCAGCCAGGGATTAGGCACTGAAGCTTTCTTT. Translating gives CASSLASQGLGTEAFF. The V and J genes are TRBV5-5 and TRBJ1-1, with D possibly matching TRBD1 (5 bases). The CDR3 has 16 residues. Trimming stripped 0 bases from V and 4 bases from J, with 16 bases between. Germline V lookup: CDR1 SGHKS, CDR2 YYEKEE (reference sequence).

V gene TRBV7-2 combines with J gene TRBJ2-2, with D possibly being TRBD2 (6 bases). Trimming took 4 bases from V and 2 from J, leaving 11 bases between them. The CDR3 has 15 amino acids. The germline V gene encodes CDR1 SGHTA and CDR2 FQGNSA. The CDR3 DNA sequence: TGTGCCAGCAGCTCCTCGACTAGAAACACCGGGGAGCTGTTTTTT. It encodes CASSSSTRNTGELFF.

The rearrangement links TRBV18 to TRBJ2-1, with 9 bases identical to TRBD1. CDR1 is KGHSH and CDR2 is LQKENI in the germline V gene. The CDR3 runs to 16 residues. The junction had 7 bases not matched to a gene; V was cut back by 2 bases and J by 5 bases. The CDR3 DNA reads TGTGCCAGCTCACCAAGGGGGACAGGGCTGCACAATGAGCAGTTCTTC. This codes for CASSPRGTGLHNEQFF.

V usage is TRBV2 and J usage is TRBJ2-1; TRBD2 agrees at 8 bases. The CDR3 spans 15 residues. CDR1 and CDR2 from the germline V gene are SNHLY and FYNNEI. Unmatched junction bases numbered 7, after V lost 4 bases and J lost 5 bases. The CDR3 here is CASSAQSGGNNEQFF. The DNA for the CDR3 is TGTGCCAGCAGTGCCCAAAGCGGGGGTAACAATGAGCAGTTCTTC. The whole variable domain, remainder taken from reference TRBV2 and TRBJ2-1, is EPEVTQTPSHQVTQMGQEVILRCVPISNHLYFYWYRQILGQKVEFLVSFYNNEISEKSEIFDDQFSVERPDGSNFTLKIRSTKLEDSAMYFCASSAQSGGNNEQFFGPGTRLTVL.

This clone was seen once. This chain joins TRBV11-3 and TRBJ2-3; weak D call: TRBD1 (5 bases). Germline values: CDR1 SGHNT, CDR2 YENEEA. CDR3 length: 13 residues. Trimming left V 6 bases short and J 5 bases short, with 12 bases between. DNA of the CDR3: TGTGCCAGCAGTAAGGGGTCGGGAGATACGCAGTATTTT. Translated: CASSKGSGDTQYF.

This clone is a singleton in its sample. The chain is built from TRBV29-1 and TRBJ1-1; 7 nucleotides agree with TRBD1. The length of the CDR3 is 13 residues. Germline lookup yields CDR1 SQVTM and CDR2 ANQGSEA. V shed 5 bases and J 5 bases; nucleotides not matched to a gene: 8. CDR3 nucleotides: TGCAGCGTTACTCAGGGGGTCCGTACTGAAGCTTTCTTT. Its protein is CSVTQGVRTEAFF.

V usage is TRBV19 and J usage is TRBJ1-4; D possibly corresponds to TRBD1 (6 bases). Germline lookup yields CDR1 LNHDA and CDR2 SQIVND (reference sequence). The CDR3 totals 15 residues. Trimming stripped 5 bases from V and 6 bases from J, with 16 bases between. The CDR3 nucleotides read TGTGCCAGTAGTGTTGTTGGGGGGGCTGATGAAAAACTGTTTTTT. It is translated as CASSVVGGADEKLFF.